The sequence of this T cell receptor (beta chain) was determined in a study of pediatric ulcerative colitis. Study in general: Most patients had pancolitis, and two had left-sided colitis. Study-level findings and limits: Clonal expansions reduced rectal repertoire diversity in acute severe colitis. Ulcerative colitis patients shared more blood-rectal clones than controls.

Sequencing was at survey level. The protocol was immunoSEQ multiplex PCR, while the TCRdb copy is restricted to in-frame clones and leaves out a portion. The sample carries roughly 18,000 clones, around 74% recorded once. This clone was seen only a few times. Its target is not known. During colonoscopy, one to two rectal pinch biopsies were collected. Germline CDR1 MGHRA, CDR2 YSYEKL. The CDR3 sequence is 13 residues long. V lost 0 bases and J 6 bases, leaving 6 bases between the germline ends. The sequence was obtained from a boy between 5 and 17 years old with moderate ulcerative colitis. The V and J genes are TRBV4-1 and TRBJ1-5, with unresolved D. The source material was gut tissue. Here the CDR3 DNA reads TGCGCCAGCAGCCAAGAGCTCACTCAGCCCCAGCATTTT. This gives the protein CASSQELTQPQHF.